A single T cell receptor (beta chain) is shown here with its context. What it recognizes is unknown. Germline CDR1 and CDR2: SGHKS and YYEKEE (reference sequence). The ends were cut back, 6 bases at V and 5 bases at J, with 16 bases in the middle. CDR3 length: 14 residues. This record comes from a study of graft-versus-host responses after intestinal transplantation. General observations from the study: With peak circulating GvH clone levels came an association with early post-transplant HvG declines.

The repertoire was sequenced with immunoSEQ multiplex PCR; TCRdb's copy has only in-frame clones and lacks some. The profile shows about 59,000 clones, 90% to 95% of them singletons. The specimen was unstimulated CD4+ T cells sorted from spleen or lymph node cells, collected before transplant. The rearrangement links TRBV5-5 to TRBJ2-3, with D perhaps matching TRBD1 or TRBD2 (5 bases each). The receptor's source is a human donor who was the organ donor for an intestinal transplant. In DNA form, the CDR3 reads TGTGCCAGCACCATCCGGGACGGCTTAGATACGCAGTATTTT. Translating gives CASTIRDGLDTQYF.